The 27 T cell receptor beta chains below were found in one sample sequenced in a study of shared clonotypes between healthy human individuals. Generated by immunoSEQ multiplex PCR, the TCRdb table keeps only in-frame clones and is missing some. Among about 510,000 clones listed, less than 96% were seen once. The specimen sequenced was naive CD4+ T cells sorted from blood. Subset indicated: CD45RA+ positively selected. The receptors stem from a woman aged 25 to 39 in good health.

This sequence joins TRBV28 and TRBJ1-1; unclear D gene. With 3 bases removed from V and 4 bases from J, the gap between germline ends came to 15 bases. The CDR3 spans 15 residues. CDR1 is MDHEN, CDR2 SYDVKM, per germline. This CDR3 reads CASSLNRHVRTEAFF. The CDR3 region has the DNA TGTGCCAGCAGTTTGAATCGGCATGTCCGCACTGAAGCTTTCTTT. Together with reference TRBV28 and TRBJ1-1, the CDR3 gives the full variable domain: DVKVTQSSRYLVKRTGEKVFLECVQDMDHENMFWYRQDPGLGLRLIYFSYDVKMKEKGDIPEGYSVSREKKERFSLILESASTNQTSMYLCASSLNRHVRTEAFFGQGTRLTVV.

The table lists this clone with a count of one. The sample contains more than one DNA sequence encoding this CDR3. The rearrangement joins TRBV19 to TRBJ1-4; D may be TRBD1 (5 bases). V was clipped by 3 bases and J by 2 bases, with 10 bases between them. The CDR3 length is 15 residues. Germline V lookup: CDR1 LNHDA, CDR2 SQIVND (reference sequence). The CDR3 region has the DNA TGTGCCAGTAGTATCCAGGGTACCACTAATGAAAAACTGTTTTTT. Protein product: CASSIQGTTNEKLFF.

This sequence joins TRBV28 and TRBJ1-4, with 9 bases identical to TRBD1. The CDR3 is made up of 15 amino acids. Germline V gives CDR1 MDHEN, CDR2 SYDVKM. V trimming: 5 bases; J trimming: 10 bases; junction bases outside the gene matches: 11. CDR3 in DNA: TGTGCCAGCAGTGTTCAGGGACAGGGTGAATTAAAACTGTTTTTT. Protein sequence: CASSVQGQGELKLFF.

The V call is TRBV5-4, the J call TRBJ2-5; D is possibly TRBD1 (5 bases). V dropped 0 bases and J dropped 4 bases, with 7 bases sitting between them. Per germline, CDR1 SGHNT and CDR2 YYREEE (reference sequence). CDR3 length: 13 amino acids. The CDR3 protein is CASSLAQGETQYF. CDR3 nucleotides: TGTGCCAGCAGCTTGGCCCAGGGAGAGACCCAGTACTTC.

CDR3 DNA sequence: TGTGCCAGCAGCGCAGGGTCAGGTCGGGAGGCTTTCTTT. This encodes CASSAGSGREAFF. The chain recombines TRBV6-5 with TRBJ1-1, with D possibly matching TRBD1 (5 bases). V was shortened by 6 bases and J by 11 bases, with 19 bases between the two germline ends. The germline CDR1 and CDR2 sequences are MNHEY and SVGAGI. The CDR3 has 13 residues.

A single count supports this clone. The chain couples TRBV28 to TRBJ2-2; no definite D call. The CDR3 length is 15 residues. Germline V gene sequence: CDR1 MDHEN, CDR2 SYDVKM. Trimming stripped 2 bases from V and 6 bases from J, with 13 bases between. The CDR3 DNA sequence: TGTGCCAGCAGTTTAATTAGACGGTTCCCCGGGGAGCTGTTTTTT. Protein product: CASSLIRRFPGELFF.

The V and J genes are TRBV28 and TRBJ2-1; 10 bases are shared with TRBD2. Trimming removed 6 bases from V and 6 bases from J; junction bases left unmatched: 5. The CDR3 runs 14 residues. The germline gives CDR1 MDHEN, CDR2 SYDVKM. The CDR3 DNA reads as TGTGCCAGCAGACCCCGGACTAGCGGCAATGAGCAGTTCTTC. Translated, it gives CASRPRTSGNEQFF.

This sequence joins TRBV28 and TRBJ2-7; possible D gene TRBD1, 5 bases. The CDR3 spans 10 residues. Trimming stripped 7 bases from V and 6 bases from J, with 7 bases between. CDR1 and CDR2 (germline): MDHEN, SYDVKM. This CDR3 reads CASIGVEQYF. For the CDR3, the DNA is TGTGCCAGCATAGGGGTCGAGCAGTACTTC.

The V gene is TRBV5-4, the J gene TRBJ2-1; 8 nucleotides align to TRBD2. The CDR3 is made up of 15 amino acids. Germline V gene data show CDR1 as SGHNT and CDR2 as YYREEE (reference sequence). The J segment lost 4 bases and the V segment lost 1 base, leaving 4 bases of the junction unmatched. DNA of the CDR3: TGTGCCAGCAGCTTGACTAGCGGAAAATACAATGAGCAGTTCTTC. This codes for CASSLTSGKYNEQFF.

The CDR3 coding sequence is TGTGCCAGCAGCTTAGTTGGTTCGAGCTCCTACAATGAGCAGTTCTTC. This codes for CASSLVGSSSYNEQFF. J is TRBJ2-1 and V is TRBV7-6; D is unresolved. Germline V gene sequence: CDR1 SGHVS, CDR2 FNYEAQ. This CDR3 has 16 residues. Trimming cost V 1 base and J 0 bases, with 10 bases left between them. The whole variable domain, filled in from reference TRBV7-6 and TRBJ2-1, reads GAGVSQSPRYKVTKRGQDVALRCDPISGHVSLYWYRQALGQGPEFLTYFNYEAQQDKSGLPNDRFSAERPEGSISTLTIQRTEQRDSAMYRCASSLVGSSSYNEQFFGPGTRLTVL.

This chain links TRBV28 with TRBJ1-6; tentatively, D is TRBD1 (5 bases). V dropped 9 bases and J dropped 5 bases, with 17 bases sitting between them. Looked up from germline, CDR1 is MDHEN and CDR2 is SYDVKM. This CDR3 is 15 amino acids long. This chain's CDR3 is CASSHSGTDNSPLHF. The CDR3 nucleotides are TGTGCCAGTTCACACTCGGGGACCGATAATTCACCCCTCCACTTT.

The V gene is TRBV5-4, the J gene TRBJ2-6, with D unresolved. This CDR3 has 15 amino acids. Trimming removed 4 bases at V and 0 bases at J, with 8 bases between. Germline V gene data show CDR1 as SGHNT and CDR2 as YYREEE (reference sequence). The DNA for the CDR3 is TGTGCCAGCAGCATCGGCGCCTCTGGGGCCAACGTCCTGACTTTC. Protein: CASSIGASGANVLTF.

The chain recombines TRBV9 with TRBJ1-6, with 7 bases fitting TRBD1. V lost 4 bases and J lost 6; bases outside the gene matches: 7. Germline V lookup: CDR1 SGDLS, CDR2 YYNGEE. The CDR3 runs 15 residues. The CDR3 loop reads CASSTQTGINSPLHF. The CDR3 DNA is TGTGCCAGCAGCACCCAGACAGGGATTAATTCACCCCTCCACTTT.

V gene TRBV6-6 combines with J gene TRBJ2-2; TRBD1 matches at 7 bases. CDR1 is MNHNY, CDR2 SVGAGI, per germline (reference sequence). V was pared by 4 bases and J by 1 base, with 6 bases of the junction left unmatched. The CDR3 spans 16 residues. The CDR3 sequence: CASSSTGTENTGELFF. The CDR3 DNA reads TGTGCCAGCAGTTCCACCGGGACAGAGAACACCGGGGAGCTGTTTTTT.

The V and J genes are TRBV19 and TRBJ2-7; weak D call: TRBD2 (5 bases). The CDR3 totals 16 residues. Per germline, CDR1 LNHDA and CDR2 SQIVND (reference sequence). The germline V and J ends were trimmed by 4 bases and 2 bases, with 18 bases remaining between them. The DNA of the CDR3 is TGTGCCAGTAGTAATTCTGGCTCACGGAGGACCTACGAGCAGTACTTC. Translating it yields CASSNSGSRRTYEQYF. The variable domain in full, with the rest retrieved from reference TRBV19 and TRBJ2-7, is DGGITQSPKYLFRKEGQNVTLSCEQNLNHDAMYWYRQDPGQGLRLIYYSQIVNDFQKGDIAEGYSVSREKKESFPLTVTSAQKNPTAFYLCASSNSGSRRTYEQYFGPGTRLTVT.

The V call is TRBV4-1, the J call TRBJ2-2; perhaps TRBD2 as D (6 bases). The germline V gene encodes CDR1 MGHRA and CDR2 YSYEKL. CDR3 length equals 20 residues. Trimming took 5 bases from V and 1 from J, leaving 26 bases between them. CDR3 sequence (DNA): TGCGCCAGCAGCAGACCAAGGGCGGGACCCCACTCCCGGAACACCGGGGAGCTGTTTTTT. Its translation: CASSRPRAGPHSRNTGELFF.

The chain carries TRBV11-2 and TRBJ1-1; the D gene is possibly TRBD1 (5 bases). Germline assignment: CDR1 SGHAT and CDR2 FQNNGV. The V and J ends lost 1 base and 10 bases respectively, with 16 bases between them. CDR3 length equals 14 residues. The CDR3 spells CASSLVSGPRGAFF. As DNA, the CDR3 is TGTGCCAGCAGCTTAGTATCAGGGCCGCGAGGAGCTTTCTTT.

This rearrangement joins TRBV18 to TRBJ2-7; TRBD2 agrees at 10 bases. Trimming cost V 4 bases and J 0 bases; bases outside gene matches: 6. The CDR3 totals 16 residues. Germline assignment: CDR1 KGHSH and CDR2 LQKENI. The CDR3 DNA follows: TGTGCCAGCTCACGAACTAGCGGGAAAAGCTCCTACGAGCAGTACTTC. Translation: CASSRTSGKSSYEQYF.

J is TRBJ2-1 and V is TRBV7-6; TRBD2 aligns across 8 bases. J lost 2 bases, V lost 5 bases, and 8 bases had no gene match. Germline loops: CDR1 SGHVS, CDR2 FNYEAQ. The CDR3 has 16 amino acids. CDR3 DNA sequence: TGTGCCAGCAGCATAGGCGGGAGGACAACCTACAATGAGCAGTTCTTC. As protein: CASSIGGRTTYNEQFF.

V usage is TRBV28 and J usage is TRBJ2-7, with TRBD2 identical over 8 bases. The CDR3 covers 15 residues. V shed 6 bases and J 7 bases; nucleotides not matched to a gene: 14. Germline CDR1 and CDR2: MDHEN and SYDVKM. The CDR3 DNA follows: TGTGCCAGCAGACCCCACGGGAGGGCCGCGAGGGAGCAGTACTTC. Amino acid sequence: CASRPHGRAAREQYF.

The V call is TRBV11-2, the J call TRBJ2-7; 10 bases are a match to TRBD2. The germline gives CDR1 SGHAT, CDR2 FQNNGV. The trim removed 3 bases at V and 4 bases at J, leaving 3 bases unmatched. The CDR3 has 14 amino acids. CDR3 nucleotides: TGTGCCAGCAGCTTCGGGACTAGCGTTTACGAGCAGTACTTC. Protein: CASSFGTSVYEQYF.

The genes are TRBV19 and TRBJ1-4; no reliable D call. Germline CDR1 is LNHDA and CDR2 is SQIVND (reference sequence). CDR3 length: 13 residues. Trimming left V 5 bases short and J 3 bases short, with 7 bases between. CDR3 residues: CASSWQSNEKLFF. DNA for the CDR3: TGTGCCAGTAGTTGGCAGTCTAATGAAAAACTGTTTTTT.

The J gene is TRBJ1-1, the V gene TRBV27; possible D gene TRBD1, 5 bases. This CDR3 is 17 amino acids long. V lost 8 bases and J 0 bases, leaving 22 bases between the germline ends. The germline V gene has CDR1 MNHEY and CDR2 SMNVEV (reference sequence). For the CDR3, the DNA is TGTGCCAGCTCCCGCTCCGGAGTCTGGGGCATGAACACTGAAGCTTTCTTT. Translated, it gives CASSRSGVWGMNTEAFF.

The V call is TRBV13, the J call TRBJ1-3; no firm D call. The CDR3 extends over 15 amino acids. Germline CDR1 PRHDT, CDR2 FYEKMQ (reference sequence). Trimming pared 4 bases from V and 2 bases from J, leaving 12 bases between. The CDR3 here is CASSSNPRAGNTIYF. CDR3 coding DNA: TGTGCCAGCAGCTCCAATCCACGAGCTGGAAACACCATATATTTT.

This sequence joins TRBV6-1 and TRBJ2-7; the match to TRBD1 covers 9 bases. CDR3 size: 12 residues. Trimming removed 10 bases from V and 9 bases from J; junction bases left unmatched: 10. Germline CDR1 and CDR2: MNHNS and SASEGT. The CDR3 nucleotides read TGTGCCACGACAGGGGGGAATTTAGGGCAGTACTTC. This translates into CATTGGNLGQYF.

The rearrangement uses TRBV2 and TRBJ2-5, with 15 bases matching TRBD2. The length of the CDR3 is 17 residues. In germline, CDR1 is SNHLY, CDR2 FYNNEI. Trimming removed 4 bases from V and 4 bases from J; junction bases left unmatched: 7. The CDR3 loop reads CASSVGGLAGGGETQYF. Here the CDR3 DNA reads TGTGCCAGCAGTGTTGGGGGACTAGCGGGAGGCGGAGAGACCCAGTACTTC.

For this clone: The junction departs from germline at one end; a sequencing error may be responsible. The V gene is TRBV10-3, the J gene TRBJ1-5; tentatively, D is TRBD1 (5 bases). Germline V gene data show CDR1 as ENHRY and CDR2 as SYGVKD. The CDR3 runs to 14 residues. CDR3 nucleotides: TGTGCCATCAGTGCGGGGGATAGCAGTCAGCCCCAGCATTTT. Translating it yields CAISAGDSSQPQHF.